This T cell receptor (beta chain) was found in a study of shared clonotypes between healthy human individuals. General study findings and limits: A reduction in generation probabilities was seen for non-shared clonotypes relative to those shared by all four donors. The rarefaction results pointed to incomplete sorted-subset sequencing despite large depth.

Produced via immunoSEQ multiplex PCR; TCRdb's table is partial and in-frame only. Of over 850,000 clones in the sample, 70% to 80% are singletons; the top ten hold 0.5% to 0.65%. CD4+ cells underwent separation, giving CD45RA+ naive and CD45RA-negative memory subsets. Trimming removed 0 bases at V and 6 bases at J, with 21 bases between. Germline-derived CDR1 and CDR2 are LNHDA and SQIVND (reference sequence). There are 18 residues in the CDR3. Regarding this clone: Its antigen is currently unknown.

The receptor's source is a man younger than 35 in good health. Some clones in this sample may be carry-over from other donors' samples. The specimen was memory CD4+ T cells from PBMCs. Subset indicated: CD45RA-negative fraction. The chain is built from TRBV19 and TRBJ1-5, with D perhaps TRBD1 (5 bases). The CDR3 sequence: CASSIEFGALRPGQPQHF. The CDR3 coding sequence is TGTGCCAGTAGTATAGAGTTTGGGGCACTCCGACCGGGTCAGCCCCAGCATTTT.